Below, one TCR beta chain is given with its context. This specimen comes from a study of T cell changes during pregnancy in multiple sclerosis. This table comes from immunoSEQ multiplex PCR, and its TCRdb copy is limited to in-frame clones, with some not included. This table has approximately 85,000 clones, about 94% appearing once. Germline values: CDR1 SNHLY, CDR2 FYNNEI. The CDR3 covers 12 residues. V was trimmed by 3 bases and J by 7 bases, leaving 7 bases between them. The sequence came from a female donor with multiple sclerosis, enrolled in a pregnancy study. This specimen was peripheral blood, taken in the third trimester of pregnancy. The chain is built from TRBV2 and TRBJ1-5; D ambiguous. CDR3 sequence reads: CASSDEAQPQHF. DNA of the CDR3: TGTGCCAGCAGTGATGAAGCCCAGCCCCAGCATTTT.